The present T cell receptor beta chain was sequenced within a study of shared clonotypes between healthy human individuals (TCRdb year 2020). About the full investigation: A few men and a couple of women, aged 18 to 49 years, made up the cohort. For each donor, CD4 naive and CD4 memory were each given three plates, CD8 naive was given two plates, and CD8 memory was given one plate. Leukapheresis yielded between about 0.85 and 10 billion PBMCs per donor. The study deeply sequenced blood TCR repertoires of about 5 healthy adults to estimate repertoire size and the extent of clonotype sharing between individuals. Libraries were prepared and TCR repertoires were sequenced by different laboratories using diverse techniques, in order to increase sequencing depth and limit assay-specific biases.

Including the terminal cysteine and phenylalanine, the CDR3 comprises 14 residues. The entry retains the CDR3 DNA only, 42 bases that are in frame from base 1. V loses 10 bases of germline sequence and J loses 3 bases, and the interval between the two ends is 18 bases. Per the germline V gene, MNHNS is the CDR1 and SASEGT is the CDR2. The donors were healthy, HIV-negative adults who had no recently reported acute infections or vaccinations. Every donor was a Caucasian adult living in Nashville, Tennessee, USA. CD4+ T cells were enriched by magnetic negative selection; naive cells were then positively selected on CD45RA, and the negative fraction formed the memory subset. After blood collection by leukapheresis, PBMCs were isolated using Ficoll-Histopaque density gradient centrifugation and then cryopreserved in the vapor phase of liquid nitrogen. Purity and quantity of every magnetically sorted T cell population were checked by analytical flow cytometry. Genomic DNA was isolated from each sorted fraction and quantified by UV absorbance on a Nanodrop 2000c.

Using the deep immunoSEQ assay, multiplex PCR amplified TCR CDR3 regions from genomic DNA. Extracted genomic DNA from each cell subset was spread evenly across all wells of several immunoSEQ 96-well plates, with each plate serving as a replicate. Each replicate PCR for sorted subsets received around 210 ng genomic DNA, equal to roughly 30,000 T cell genomes. The purified libraries were quantified using a Qubit 3.0 fluorometer, sized with a Bioanalyzer 2100, and then quantified again using the KAPA Library Quantification kit. Each immunoSEQ 96-well plate was sequenced on its own single-read 150-cycle Illumina NextSeq 550 flow cell. The original pipeline was this. The immunoSEQ output contained only junctional sequences without quality scores, so filtering could not match that applied to full-length reads. Sequences were annotated with PyIR, a Python wrapper for IgBLAST v1.9, and V/J genes and CDR3 were assigned using IMGT germline references. Any read was removed if the V/J assignment was weak (E-value above 1e-6), the CDR3 was missing, or the read contained stop codons, out-of-frame junctions, or ambiguous translated residues. V3J clonotypes were defined by identical inferred V gene, J gene, and CDR3 amino acid sequence. Percentage overlap between repertoires was calculated by dividing the number of shared unique clonotypes by the size of the smaller repertoire. Three approaches were used to assess repertoire richness: RTK rarefaction, the Chao1 estimator, and Recon v2.1 estimates of unobserved clonotypes. Generation probabilities for all TCRbeta clonotypes obtained by the gDNA method from a handful of donors were computed using OLGA. TCRdb re-hosts the immuneACCESS table, in-frame sequences only. Its copies lack some clones; in the studies checked, an unresolved V gene accounts for under half of them, and the cause for the rest is not known. The V and J calls and clone size come from that table; D and trimming were worked out from the DNA. The sample table lists millions of clones, roughly 95% of them with a count of one. The ten most abundant clones make up approximately 0.13% of the sample.

The paper's findings and limits, for the study overall: Naive subsets generally had larger estimated clonotype richness than memory subsets did. The genetic and exposure-history diversity represented was limited by the small number of donors. Sampling was restricted to blood, and TCR repertoires in tissue are likely to differ from TCR repertoires in blood. Based on pairwise subsampling, the degree of clonotype sharing among donors was expected to be affected by sequencing depth. Around 5.4% of naive CD4, approximately 3.7% of naive CD8, 2% to 2.5% of memory CD4, and 0.4% of memory CD8 clonotypes were shared across several donors. Higher generation probabilities were observed for clonotypes shared by all four sorted-subset donors than for non-shared clonotypes. Rarefaction of sorted-subset datasets indicated incomplete sequencing despite the large sequencing depth.

With regard to this clone: Its antigen is currently not known. Per-base quality was not reported, and no clone a single base away is much larger than it.

Rearrangement joined TRBV6-1 to TRBJ1-2, with a tentative D gene TRBD1 over 5 matching bases. This clonotype was sampled from a man aged 18 to 30 in good health. The sequenced sample was naive CD4+ T cells sorted from blood. In light of the paper, this sample's cell subset or site label describes: CD45RA+ positively selected. The DNA reads TGTGCCACCCAAGTTTTAAGGGGCGACTATGGCTACACCTTC. Its product reads: CATQVLRGDYGYTF.